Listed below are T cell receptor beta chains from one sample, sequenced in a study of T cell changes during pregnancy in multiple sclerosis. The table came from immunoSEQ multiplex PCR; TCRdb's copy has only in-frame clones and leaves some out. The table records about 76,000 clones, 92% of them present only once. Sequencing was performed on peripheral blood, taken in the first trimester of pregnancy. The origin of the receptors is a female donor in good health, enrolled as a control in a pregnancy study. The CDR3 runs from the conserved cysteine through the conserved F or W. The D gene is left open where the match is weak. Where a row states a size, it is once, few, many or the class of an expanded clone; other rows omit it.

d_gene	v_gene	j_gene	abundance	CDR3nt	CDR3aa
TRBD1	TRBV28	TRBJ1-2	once	TGTGCCAGCAGTTCGGGACAGGGAGTGGGGAAAACTGGCTACACCTTC	CASSSGQGVGKTGYTF
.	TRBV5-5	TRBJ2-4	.	TGTGCCAGCAGCTTTGGGTTAGGGGAAAACATTCAGTACTTC	CASSFGLGENIQYF
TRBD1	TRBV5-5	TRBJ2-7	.	TGTGCCAGCAGGATGGGACAGGGGGTGTACGAGCAGTACTTC	CASRMGQGVYEQYF
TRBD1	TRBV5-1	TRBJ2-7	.	TGCGCCAGCAGCTTACAGGGGGCTATCCGCGAGCAGTACTTC	CASSLQGAIREQYF
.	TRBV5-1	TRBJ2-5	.	TGCGCCAGCACCTCGGAGGGGTGGGAGACCCAGTACTTC	CASTSEGWETQYF
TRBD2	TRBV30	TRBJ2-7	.	TGTGCCTGGAGTGACGGGGGGGCCTCCTACGAGCAGTACTTC	CAWSDGGASYEQYF
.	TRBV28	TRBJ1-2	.	TGTGCCAGCAGTTCCCGGACACACGGCTACACCTTC	CASSSRTHGYTF
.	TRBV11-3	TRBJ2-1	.	TGTGCCAGCAGCTTGTCGGTTTACAATGAGCAGTTCTTC	CASSLSVYNEQFF
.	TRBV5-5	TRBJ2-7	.	TGTGCCAGCAGCTTGGCGGGGGTGACGGGCTCCTACGAGCAGTACTTC	CASSLAGVTGSYEQYF
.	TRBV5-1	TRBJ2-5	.	TGCGCCAGCAGCTTGATCCCCGAAGAGACCCAGTACTTC	CASSLIPEETQYF
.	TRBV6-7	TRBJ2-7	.	TGTGCCAGCAGTTACATGCTAGCCCACTCCTACGAGCAGTACTTC	CASSYMLAHSYEQYF
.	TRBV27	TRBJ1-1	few	TGTGCCAGCAGGCAACCAGGGAACACTGAAGCTTTCTTT	CASRQPGNTEAFF
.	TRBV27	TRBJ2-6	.	TGTGCCAGCAGTTTAACTTACTCTGGGGCCAACGTCCTGACTTTC	CASSLTYSGANVLTF